These 9 T cell receptor beta chains were all obtained from the same sample, sequenced in a study of regulatory T cells in long-lasting Graves disease. As to time point: persistent/refractory GD, antithyroid drugs over 5 years with positive TRAb. The TCR library was made from RNA that had been extracted from PBMCs in TRIzol. CDR3-region Arm-PCR and iRepertoire HTBI primers produced the TCR beta libraries. In TCRdb, the multiplex PCR reads were re-called with MiXCR into one record per CDR3 protein. The table has about 450,000 distinct CDR3 sequences, about a quarter seen once. The sequenced sample was peripheral blood mononuclear cells (PBMCs), obtained when the disease was refractory, from a patient treated with antithyroid drugs. The receptors stem from a female donor with Graves disease.

Note on this clonotype: Possible read error: a much larger clone is one base away. Because it lacks the conserved phenylalanine or tryptophan at the end, this CDR3 is likely a read error. This rearrangement joins TRBV28 to TRBJ2-7; D is possibly TRBD1 (6 bases). CDR3 length: 16 amino acids. Trimming took off 5 bases at V and 0 bases at J, with 17 bases between the two ends. Germline loops: CDR1 MDHEN, CDR2 SYDVKM. The CDR3 loop reads CASSPLGDKDSYEQYS. The CDR3 nucleotides are TGTGCCAGCAGTCCGTTAGGGGACAAGGACTCCTACGAGCAGTACTCC.

About this clonotype: Since a much larger clone is just one base distant, this may be a read error. The chain carries TRBV2 and TRBJ1-1, with D maybe TRBD1 (5 bases). Germline CDR1 SNHLY, CDR2 FYNNEI. The CDR3 is 13 amino acids. V lost 4 bases and J 5 bases, leaving 11 bases between the germline ends. CDR3 sequence reads: CASSVTEGTEAFF. CDR3 nucleotide sequence: TGTGCCAGCAGTGTGACAGAGGGGACTGAAGCTTTCTTT.

This clonotype has at least ten counts. The gene calls are TRBV7-2 and TRBJ2-7, with D perhaps TRBD1 (7 bases). This CDR3 region has 14 residues. Germline V gives CDR1 SGHTA, CDR2 FQGNSA. Trimming took off 5 bases at V and 2 bases at J, with 13 bases between the two ends. CDR3 in DNA: TGTGCCAGCAGCCGGGGGACAGTCACCTACGAGCAGTACTTC. Its protein product is CASSRGTVTYEQYF.

The CDR3 nucleotides read TGCAGTGCTCCGACAGCCCAAGGATCCAGTGGGGAGCTGTTTTTT. Its protein is CSAPTAQGSSGELFF. The chain combines TRBV20-1 with TRBJ2-2, with D perhaps matching TRBD1 (5 bases). Germline V lookup: CDR1 DFQATT, CDR2 SNEGSKA (reference sequence). The CDR3 extends over 15 amino acids. With 5 bases removed from V and 8 bases from J, the gap between germline ends came to 21 bases.

This clonotype was counted only a few times. CDR3 DNA sequence: TGTGCCAGCAGTCCCTCAACTTACACCATATATTTT. As protein: CASSPSTYTIYF. The V gene is TRBV28, the J gene TRBJ1-3; D is undetermined. Germline loops: CDR1 MDHEN, CDR2 SYDVKM. With 5 bases removed from V and 8 bases from J, the gap between germline ends came to 10 bases. This CDR3 spans 12 amino acids.

The sample holds a few counts of this clonotype. The gene calls are TRBV20-1 and TRBJ2-7, with D uncertain. Trimming stripped 1 base from V and 3 bases from J, with 13 bases between. CDR3 size: 14 residues. Germline assignment: CDR1 DFQATT and CDR2 SNEGSKA (reference sequence). The CDR3 reads CSARVAIKDYEQYF. In DNA form, the CDR3 reads TGCAGTGCTAGAGTGGCAATCAAGGACTACGAGCAGTACTTC.

This clonotype was seen at least ten times. The chain recombines TRBV2 with TRBJ2-7; unclear D gene. This CDR3 region has 14 residues. Looked up from germline, CDR1 is SNHLY and CDR2 is FYNNEI. With 7 bases removed from V and 0 bases from J, the gap between germline ends came to 13 bases. CDR3 sequence reads: CASIPHSSSYEQYF. CDR3 sequence (DNA): TGTGCCAGCATCCCTCATTCGAGCTCCTACGAGCAGTACTTC.

At least ten counts were recorded for this clonotype. This chain joins TRBV6-5 and TRBJ2-5; D might be TRBD1 or TRBD2, each matching 5 bases. Germline values: CDR1 MNHEY, CDR2 SVGAGI. There are 18 residues in the CDR3. Trimming stripped 4 bases from V and 7 bases from J, with 28 bases between. The CDR3 DNA is TGTGCCAGCAGTTCTCATATAACCCGGGACGGAGCAAGAGGGACCCAGTACTTC. Amino acid sequence: CASSSHITRDGARGTQYF.

The chain joins TRBV19 to TRBJ2-7, with D perhaps matching TRBD1 (6 bases). Deletions cut 8 bases from V and 6 bases from J, with 17 bases between. The CDR3 contains 13 residues. Germline V gene sequence: CDR1 LNHDA, CDR2 SQIVND (reference sequence). As DNA, the CDR3 is TGTGCCAGTGCGCAGGGGCGTCCCTTCGAGCAGTACTTC. Its protein product is CASAQGRPFEQYF.